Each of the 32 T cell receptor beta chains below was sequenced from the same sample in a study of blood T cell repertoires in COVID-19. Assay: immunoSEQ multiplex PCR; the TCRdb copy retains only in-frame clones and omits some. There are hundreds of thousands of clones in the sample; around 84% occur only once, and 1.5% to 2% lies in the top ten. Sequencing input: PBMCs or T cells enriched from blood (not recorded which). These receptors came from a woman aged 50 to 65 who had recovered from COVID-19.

The CDR3 DNA follows: TGTGCCAGCAGCTTGACTAGCGGGAGTGGACGAGAGACCCAGTACTTC. Protein: CASSLTSGSGRETQYF. This chain connects TRBV5-4 to TRBJ2-5; 11 bases line up with TRBD2. Germline V gene data show CDR1 as SGHNT and CDR2 as YYREEE (reference sequence). The CDR3 covers 16 residues. The J segment lost 4 bases and the V segment lost 1 base, leaving 6 bases of the junction unmatched.

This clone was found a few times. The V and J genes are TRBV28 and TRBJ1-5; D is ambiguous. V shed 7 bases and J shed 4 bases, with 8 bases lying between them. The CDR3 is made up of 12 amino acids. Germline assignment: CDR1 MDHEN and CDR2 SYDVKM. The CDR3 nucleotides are TGTGCCAGCACAGTAATGAATCAGCCCCAGCATTTT. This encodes CASTVMNQPQHF.

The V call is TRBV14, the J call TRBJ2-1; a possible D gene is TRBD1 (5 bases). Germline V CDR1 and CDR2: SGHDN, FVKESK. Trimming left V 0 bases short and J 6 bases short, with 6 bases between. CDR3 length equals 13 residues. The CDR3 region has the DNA TGTGCCAGCAGCCAAGAGCAGGGCAATGAGCAGTTCTTC. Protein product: CASSQEQGNEQFF.

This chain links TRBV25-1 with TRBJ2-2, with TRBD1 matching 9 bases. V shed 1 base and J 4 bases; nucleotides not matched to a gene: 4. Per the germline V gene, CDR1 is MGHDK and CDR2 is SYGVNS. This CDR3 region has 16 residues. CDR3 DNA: TGTGCCAGCAGTGAATCGGGACAGGGAACCACCGGGGAGCTGTTTTTT. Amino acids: CASSESGQGTTGELFF.

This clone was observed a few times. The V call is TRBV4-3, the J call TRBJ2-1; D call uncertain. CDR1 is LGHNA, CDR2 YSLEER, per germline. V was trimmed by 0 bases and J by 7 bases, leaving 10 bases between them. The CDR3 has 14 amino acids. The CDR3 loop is CASSQDQAENEQFF. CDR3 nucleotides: TGCGCCAGCAGCCAAGATCAGGCCGAAAATGAGCAGTTCTTC.

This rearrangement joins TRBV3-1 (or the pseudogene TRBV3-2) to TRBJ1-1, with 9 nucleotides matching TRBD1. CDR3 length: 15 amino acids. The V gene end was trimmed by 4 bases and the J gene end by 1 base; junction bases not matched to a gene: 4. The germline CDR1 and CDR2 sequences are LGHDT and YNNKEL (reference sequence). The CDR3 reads CASSRGQGQNTEAFF. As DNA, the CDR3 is TGTGCCAGCAGCCGGGGACAGGGACAGAACACTGAAGCTTTCTTT.

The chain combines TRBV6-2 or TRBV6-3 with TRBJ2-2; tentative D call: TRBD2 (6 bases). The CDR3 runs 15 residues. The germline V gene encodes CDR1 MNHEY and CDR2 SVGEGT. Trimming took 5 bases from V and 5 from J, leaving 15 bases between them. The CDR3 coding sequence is TGTGCCAGCAGTCGACTACGCCGGGGGACCGGGGAGCTGTTTTTT. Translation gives CASSRLRRGTGELFF.

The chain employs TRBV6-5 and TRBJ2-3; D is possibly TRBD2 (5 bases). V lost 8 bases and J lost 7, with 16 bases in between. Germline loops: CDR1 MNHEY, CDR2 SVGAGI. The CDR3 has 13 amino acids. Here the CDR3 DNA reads TGTGCCAGCGCACAAAAGGAGCGGCATACGCAGTATTTT. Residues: CASAQKERHTQYF.

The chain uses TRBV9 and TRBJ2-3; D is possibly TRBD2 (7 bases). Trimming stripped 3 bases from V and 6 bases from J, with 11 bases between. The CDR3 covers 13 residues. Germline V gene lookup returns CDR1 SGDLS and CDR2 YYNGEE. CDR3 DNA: TGTGCCAGCAGCGAGGGGGGGTCCGATACGCAGTATTTT. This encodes CASSEGGSDTQYF.

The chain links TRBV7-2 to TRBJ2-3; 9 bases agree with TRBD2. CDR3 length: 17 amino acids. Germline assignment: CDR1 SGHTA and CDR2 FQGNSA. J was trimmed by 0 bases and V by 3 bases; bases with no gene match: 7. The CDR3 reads CASSLETSGISTDTQYF. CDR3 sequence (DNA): TGTGCCAGCAGCTTGGAGACTAGCGGAATTAGCACAGATACGCAGTATTTT. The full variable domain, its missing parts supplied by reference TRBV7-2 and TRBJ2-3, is GAGVSQSPSNKVTEKGKDVELRCDPISGHTALYWYRQSLGQGLEFLIYFQGNSAPDKSGLPSDRFSAERTGGSVSTLTIQRTQQEDSAVYLCASSLETSGISTDTQYFGPGTRLTVL.

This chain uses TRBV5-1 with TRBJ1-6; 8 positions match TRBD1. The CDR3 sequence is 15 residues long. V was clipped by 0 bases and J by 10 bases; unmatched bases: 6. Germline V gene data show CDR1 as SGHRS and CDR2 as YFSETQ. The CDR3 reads CASSLGTGRGSPLHF. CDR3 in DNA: TGCGCCAGCAGCTTGGGGACAGGGAGAGGGTCACCCCTCCACTTT.

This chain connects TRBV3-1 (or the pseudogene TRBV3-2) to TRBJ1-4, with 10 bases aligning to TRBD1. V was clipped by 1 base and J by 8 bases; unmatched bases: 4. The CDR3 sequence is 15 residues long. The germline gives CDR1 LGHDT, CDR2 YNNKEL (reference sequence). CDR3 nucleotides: TGTGCCAGCAGCCAAGGGACAGGGGGGCGAGAAAAACTGTTTTTT. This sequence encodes CASSQGTGGREKLFF.

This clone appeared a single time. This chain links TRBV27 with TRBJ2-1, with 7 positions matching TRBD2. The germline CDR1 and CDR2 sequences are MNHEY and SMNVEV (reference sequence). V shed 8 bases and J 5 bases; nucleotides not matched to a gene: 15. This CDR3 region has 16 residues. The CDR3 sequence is CASRAGEPSPNNEQFF. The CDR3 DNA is TGTGCCAGCCGGGCGGGGGAACCATCTCCAAACAATGAGCAGTTCTTC.

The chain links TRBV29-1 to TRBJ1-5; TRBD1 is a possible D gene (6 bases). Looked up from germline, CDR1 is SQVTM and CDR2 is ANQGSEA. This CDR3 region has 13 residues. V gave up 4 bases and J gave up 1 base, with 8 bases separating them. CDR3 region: CSVGTASNQPQHF. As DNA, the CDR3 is TGCAGCGTTGGGACAGCAAGCAATCAGCCCCAGCATTTT.

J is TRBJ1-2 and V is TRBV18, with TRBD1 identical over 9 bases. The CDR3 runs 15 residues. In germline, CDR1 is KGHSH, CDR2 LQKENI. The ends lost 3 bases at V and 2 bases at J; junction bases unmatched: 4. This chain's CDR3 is CASSPRGTGNYGYTF. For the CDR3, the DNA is TGTGCCAGCTCACCGCGCGGGACAGGGAACTATGGCTACACCTTC.

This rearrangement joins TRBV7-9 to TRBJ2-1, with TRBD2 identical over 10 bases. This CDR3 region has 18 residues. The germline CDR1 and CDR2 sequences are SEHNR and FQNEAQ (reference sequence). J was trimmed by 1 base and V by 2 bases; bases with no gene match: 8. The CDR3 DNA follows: TGTGCCAGCAGCTTACTGGCTAGCGGGAGCCTATCCTACAATGAGCAGTTCTTC. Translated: CASSLLASGSLSYNEQFF.

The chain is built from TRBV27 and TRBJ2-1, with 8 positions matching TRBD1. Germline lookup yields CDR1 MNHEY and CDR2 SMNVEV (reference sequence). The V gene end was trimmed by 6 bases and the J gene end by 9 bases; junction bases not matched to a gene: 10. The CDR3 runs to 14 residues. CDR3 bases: TGTGCCAGCAGAACCTGGCGGGACAGGCGTGAGCAGTTCTTC. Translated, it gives CASRTWRDRREQFF.

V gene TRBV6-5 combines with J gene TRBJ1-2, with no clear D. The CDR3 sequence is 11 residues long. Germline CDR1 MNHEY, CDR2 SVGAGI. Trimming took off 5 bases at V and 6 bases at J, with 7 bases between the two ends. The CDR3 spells CASSNANGYTF. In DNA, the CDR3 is TGTGCCAGCAGTAATGCGAATGGCTACACCTTC.

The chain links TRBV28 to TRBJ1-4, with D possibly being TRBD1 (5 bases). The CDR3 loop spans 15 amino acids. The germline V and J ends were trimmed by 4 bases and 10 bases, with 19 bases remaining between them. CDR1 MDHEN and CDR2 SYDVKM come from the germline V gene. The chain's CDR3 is CASSSRGNGFRKLFF. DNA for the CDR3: TGTGCCAGCAGTTCAAGGGGTAACGGATTTCGAAAACTGTTTTTT.

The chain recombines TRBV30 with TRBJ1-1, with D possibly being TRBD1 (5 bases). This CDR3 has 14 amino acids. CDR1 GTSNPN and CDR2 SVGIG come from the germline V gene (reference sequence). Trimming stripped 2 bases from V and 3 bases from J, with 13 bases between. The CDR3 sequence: CAWSLQGPYTEAFF. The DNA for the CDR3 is TGTGCCTGGAGTTTGCAGGGCCCTTACACTGAAGCTTTCTTT.

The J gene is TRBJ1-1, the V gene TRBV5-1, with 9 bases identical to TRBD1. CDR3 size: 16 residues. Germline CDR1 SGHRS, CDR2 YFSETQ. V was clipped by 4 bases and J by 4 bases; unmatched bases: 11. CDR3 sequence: CASSPPSTGGVTEAFF. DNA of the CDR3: TGCGCCAGCAGCCCACCTTCGACAGGGGGGGTCACTGAAGCTTTCTTT.

DNA for the CDR3: TGTGCCAGCAGCCAGCTGACAGGGGTAGAGACCCAGTACTTC. Amino acids: CASSQLTGVETQYF. The chain combines TRBV3-1 (or the pseudogene TRBV3-2) with TRBJ2-5, with 8 bases matching TRBD1. Germline CDR1 and CDR2: LGHDT and YNNKEL (reference sequence). J was trimmed by 4 bases and V by 3 bases; bases with no gene match: 4. This CDR3 contains 14 residues.

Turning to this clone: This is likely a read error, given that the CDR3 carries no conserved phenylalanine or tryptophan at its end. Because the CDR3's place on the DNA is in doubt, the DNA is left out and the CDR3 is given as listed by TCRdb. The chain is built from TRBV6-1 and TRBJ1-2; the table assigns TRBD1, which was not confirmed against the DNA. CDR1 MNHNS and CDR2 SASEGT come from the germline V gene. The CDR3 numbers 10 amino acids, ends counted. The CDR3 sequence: CASSEYGTRL.

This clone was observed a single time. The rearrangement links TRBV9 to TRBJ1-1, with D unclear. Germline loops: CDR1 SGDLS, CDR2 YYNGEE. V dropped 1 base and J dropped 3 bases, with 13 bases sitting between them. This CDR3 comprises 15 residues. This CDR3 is CASSVLLGPHTEAFF. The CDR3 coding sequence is TGTGCCAGCAGCGTATTATTGGGCCCGCACACTGAAGCTTTCTTT.

The CDR3 DNA follows: TGTGCCAGCAGCCAAGAACCACAGGGGCCAGCCTTTGAGCAGTACTTC. It codes for CASSQEPQGPAFEQYF. V gene TRBV4-2 combines with J gene TRBJ2-7; TRBD1 agrees at 7 bases. Germline V gene sequence: CDR1 LGHNA, CDR2 YNFKEQ. J lost 7 bases, V lost 0 bases, and 12 bases had no gene match. The CDR3 extends over 16 amino acids.

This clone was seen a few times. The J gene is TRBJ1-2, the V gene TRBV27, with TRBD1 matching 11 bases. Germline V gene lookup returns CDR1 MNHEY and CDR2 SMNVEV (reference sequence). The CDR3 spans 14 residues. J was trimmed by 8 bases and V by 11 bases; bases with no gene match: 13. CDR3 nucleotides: TGTGCCGGCTTCTGGACAGGGGGCTTCGAAGGCTACACCTTC. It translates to CAGFWTGGFEGYTF.

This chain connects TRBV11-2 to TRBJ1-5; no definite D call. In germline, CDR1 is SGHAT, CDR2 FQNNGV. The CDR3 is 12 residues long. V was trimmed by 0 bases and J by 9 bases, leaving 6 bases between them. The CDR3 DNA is TGTGCCAGCAGCTTAGATGAGGGGCCCCAGCATTTT. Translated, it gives CASSLDEGPQHF. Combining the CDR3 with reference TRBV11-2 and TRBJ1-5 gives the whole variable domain EAGVAQSPRYKIIEKRQSVAFWCNPISGHATLYWYQQILGQGPKLLIQFQNNGVVDDSQLPKDRFSAERLKGVDSTLKIQPAKLEDSAVYLCASSLDEGPQHFGDGTRLSIL.

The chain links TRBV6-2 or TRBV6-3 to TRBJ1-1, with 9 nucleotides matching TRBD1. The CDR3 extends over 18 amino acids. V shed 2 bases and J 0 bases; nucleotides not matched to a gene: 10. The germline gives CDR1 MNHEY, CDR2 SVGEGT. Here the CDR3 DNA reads TGTGCCAGCAGTTACCTTTGGGCACAGGGGGCCTTGAACACTGAAGCTTTCTTT. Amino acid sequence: CASSYLWAQGALNTEAFF.

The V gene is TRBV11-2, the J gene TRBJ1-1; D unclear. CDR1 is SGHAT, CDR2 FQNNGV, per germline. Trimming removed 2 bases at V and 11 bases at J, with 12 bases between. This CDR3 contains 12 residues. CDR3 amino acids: CASSLPRQPAFF. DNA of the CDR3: TGTGCCAGCAGCTTACCCAGGCAGCCGGCTTTCTTT.

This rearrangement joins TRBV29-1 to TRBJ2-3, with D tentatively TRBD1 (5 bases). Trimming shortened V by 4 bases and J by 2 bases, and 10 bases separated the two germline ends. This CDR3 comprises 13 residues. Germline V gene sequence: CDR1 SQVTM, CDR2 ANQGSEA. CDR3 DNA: TGCAGCGTTGTTCCAGGGAACACAGATACGCAGTATTTT. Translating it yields CSVVPGNTDTQYF.

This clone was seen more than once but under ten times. The chain's CDR3 is CSADDNNEQFF. CDR3 coding DNA: TGCAGCGCAGATGACAACAATGAGCAGTTCTTC. The chain uses TRBV29-1 and TRBJ2-1; D uncertain. Germline lookup yields CDR1 SQVTM and CDR2 ANQGSEA. This CDR3 comprises 11 residues. V was cut by 7 bases and J by 5 bases, with 9 bases left in between.

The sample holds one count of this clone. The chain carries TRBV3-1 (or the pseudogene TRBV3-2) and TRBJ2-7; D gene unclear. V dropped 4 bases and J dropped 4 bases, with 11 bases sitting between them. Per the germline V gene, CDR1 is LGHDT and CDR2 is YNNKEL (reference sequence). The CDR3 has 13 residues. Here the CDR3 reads CASSPQHIYEQYF. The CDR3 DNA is TGTGCCAGCAGCCCACAGCACATATACGAGCAGTACTTC.